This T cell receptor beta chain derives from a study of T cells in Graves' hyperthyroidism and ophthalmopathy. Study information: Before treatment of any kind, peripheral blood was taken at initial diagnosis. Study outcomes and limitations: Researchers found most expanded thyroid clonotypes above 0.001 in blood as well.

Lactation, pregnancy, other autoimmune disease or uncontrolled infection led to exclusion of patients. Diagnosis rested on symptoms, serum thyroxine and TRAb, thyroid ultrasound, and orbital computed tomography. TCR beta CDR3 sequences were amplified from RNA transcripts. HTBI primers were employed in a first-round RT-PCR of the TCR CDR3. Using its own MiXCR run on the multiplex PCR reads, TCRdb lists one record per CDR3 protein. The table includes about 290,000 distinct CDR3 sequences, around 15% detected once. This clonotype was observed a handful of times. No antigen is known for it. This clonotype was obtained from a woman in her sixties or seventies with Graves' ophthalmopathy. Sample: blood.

CDR3: CASSTSGGPRETQYF. Written as DNA, the CDR3 is TGCGCCAGCAGCACGAGCGGGGGGCCGAGGGAGACCCAGTACTTC. The chain recombines TRBV5-1 with TRBJ2-5; 9 positions agree with TRBD2. This CDR3 is built from 15 residues. V lost 4 bases to trimming and J lost 5 bases; unmatched junction nucleotides: 9. Germline loops: CDR1 SGHRS, CDR2 YFSETQ.